This TCR beta chain stems from a study of early T cells in non-severe SARS-CoV-2 infection. In its sample, this clonotype was seen many times. Individual cDNA molecules were tagged with unique molecular identifiers, the study reported. Using its own MiXCR run on the 5' RACE reads, TCRdb lists one record per CDR3 protein. The repertoire has 45,000 or so distinct CDR3 sequences, roughly 4% of them found once; the top ten carry 2.5% to 3.5%. The receptor's source is an adult who was a healthcare worker with PCR-confirmed SARS-CoV-2 infection or an uninfected control (not recorded which). Sample: whole blood.

The CDR3 sequence is CASSIGQNTEAFF. The DNA of the CDR3 is TGTGCCAGCAGCATAGGACAGAACACTGAAGCTTTCTTT. The V call is TRBV7-3, the J call TRBJ1-1; D possibly corresponds to TRBD1 (5 bases). The CDR3 contains 13 residues. Germline CDR1 is SGHTA and CDR2 is FQGTGA. V lost 5 bases, J lost 1 base, and 8 bases lay in between.